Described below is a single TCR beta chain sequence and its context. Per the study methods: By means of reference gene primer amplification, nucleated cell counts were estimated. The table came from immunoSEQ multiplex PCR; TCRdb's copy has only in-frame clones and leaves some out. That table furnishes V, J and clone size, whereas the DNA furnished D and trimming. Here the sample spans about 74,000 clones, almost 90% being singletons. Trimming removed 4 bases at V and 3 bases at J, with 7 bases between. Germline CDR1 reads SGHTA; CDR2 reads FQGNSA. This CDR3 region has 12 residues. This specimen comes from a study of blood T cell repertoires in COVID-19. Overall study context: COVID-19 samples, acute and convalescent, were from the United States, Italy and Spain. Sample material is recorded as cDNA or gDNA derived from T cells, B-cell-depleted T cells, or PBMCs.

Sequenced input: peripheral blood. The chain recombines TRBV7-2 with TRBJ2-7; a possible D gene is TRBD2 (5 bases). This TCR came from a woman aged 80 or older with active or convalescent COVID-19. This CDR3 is CASSSDYYEQYF. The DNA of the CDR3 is TGTGCCAGCAGCTCAGACTACTACGAGCAGTACTTC.